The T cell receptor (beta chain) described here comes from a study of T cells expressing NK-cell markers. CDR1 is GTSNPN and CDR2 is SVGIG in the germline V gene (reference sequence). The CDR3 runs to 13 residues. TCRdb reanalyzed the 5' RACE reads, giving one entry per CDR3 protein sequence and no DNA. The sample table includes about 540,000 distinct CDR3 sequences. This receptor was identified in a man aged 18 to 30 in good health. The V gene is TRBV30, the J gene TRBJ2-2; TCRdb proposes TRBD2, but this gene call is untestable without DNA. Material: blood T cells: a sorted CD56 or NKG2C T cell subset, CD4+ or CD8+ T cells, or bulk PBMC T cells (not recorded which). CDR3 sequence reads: CAWSGRSTGELFF.